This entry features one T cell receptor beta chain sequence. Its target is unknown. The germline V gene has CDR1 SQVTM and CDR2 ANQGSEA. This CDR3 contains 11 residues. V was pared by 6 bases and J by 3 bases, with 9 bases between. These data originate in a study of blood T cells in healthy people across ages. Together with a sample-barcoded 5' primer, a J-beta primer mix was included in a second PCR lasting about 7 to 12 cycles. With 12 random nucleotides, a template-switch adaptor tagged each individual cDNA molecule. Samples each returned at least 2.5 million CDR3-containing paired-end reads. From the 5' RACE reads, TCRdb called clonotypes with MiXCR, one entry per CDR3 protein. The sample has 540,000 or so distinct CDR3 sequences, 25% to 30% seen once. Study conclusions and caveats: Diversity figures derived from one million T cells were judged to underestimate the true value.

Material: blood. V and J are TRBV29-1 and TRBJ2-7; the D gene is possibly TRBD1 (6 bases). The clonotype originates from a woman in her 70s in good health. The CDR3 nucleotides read TGCAGCGTCGGGACACTCTACGAGCAGTACTTC. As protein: CSVGTLYEQYF.